The clone carrying this T cell receptor (beta chain) was seen a few times. Trimming removed 5 bases at V and 8 bases at J, with 13 bases between. The length of the CDR3 is 14 residues. CDR1 is SEHNR, CDR2 FQNEAQ, per germline (reference sequence). The data derive from a study of Graves' ophthalmopathy and Graves' hyperthyroidism. Investigators amplified TCR beta CDR3 regions from RNA transcripts. RT-PCR with HTBI primers came first, then second-round multiplex PCR. Via MiXCR, TCRdb re-called the multiplex PCR reads, giving one row per CDR3 protein. The top ten clones hold about 24% of a sample with 40,000 to 50,000 distinct CDR3 sequences, over 45% of them seen once.

V usage is TRBV7-9 and J usage is TRBJ1-6, with D perhaps TRBD1 (5 bases). The sequence was obtained from an adult man with Graves' ophthalmopathy. The sequencing sample was made of peripheral blood. The CDR3 is CASSPTRDDSPLHF. The DNA of the CDR3 is TGTGCCAGCAGCCCGACCAGGGACGATTCACCCCTCCACTTT. Variable domain in full (rest from reference TRBV7-9 and TRBJ1-6): DTGVSQNPRHKITKRGQNVTFRCDPISEHNRLYWYRQTLGQGPEFLTYFQNEAQLEKSRLLSDRFSAERPKGSFSTLEIQRTEQGDSAMYLCASSPTRDDSPLHFGNGTRLTVT.